This record covers a single T cell receptor (beta chain). The sample comes from a study of blood T cells in healthy people across ages. Together with a sample-barcoded 5' primer, a J-beta primer mix was included in a second PCR lasting about 7 to 12 cycles. Sequencing yielded, for each sample, at least 3 million paired-end reads carrying CDR3. TCRdb redid the calling of the 5' RACE reads with MiXCR, one entry per CDR3 protein. The data show 1.8 million or so distinct CDR3 sequences, about two fifths seen once. The CDR3 sequence is 11 residues long. Trimming took off 4 bases at V and 13 bases at J, with 14 bases between the two ends. Germline values: CDR1 SQVTM, CDR2 ANQGSEA.

The specimen sequenced was blood. The TCR was taken from a human donor in good health. This sequence joins TRBV29-1 and TRBJ2-1; no clear D gene. CDR3 DNA: TGCAGCGTTGGGGTTCAAGAGACCCAGTTCTTC. Translated, it gives CSVGVQETQFF.